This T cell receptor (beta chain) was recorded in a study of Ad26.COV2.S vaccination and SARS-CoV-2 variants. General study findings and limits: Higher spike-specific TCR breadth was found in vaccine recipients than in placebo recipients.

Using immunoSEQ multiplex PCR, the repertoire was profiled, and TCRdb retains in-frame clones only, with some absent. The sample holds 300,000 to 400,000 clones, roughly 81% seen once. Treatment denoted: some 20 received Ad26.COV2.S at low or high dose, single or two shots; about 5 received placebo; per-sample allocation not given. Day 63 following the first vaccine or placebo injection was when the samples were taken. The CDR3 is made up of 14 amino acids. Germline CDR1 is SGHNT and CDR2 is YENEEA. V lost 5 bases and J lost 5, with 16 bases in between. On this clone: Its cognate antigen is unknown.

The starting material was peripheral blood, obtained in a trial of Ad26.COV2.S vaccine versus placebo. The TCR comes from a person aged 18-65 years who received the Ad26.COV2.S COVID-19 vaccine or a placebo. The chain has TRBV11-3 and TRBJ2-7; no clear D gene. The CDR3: CASSPRTGSHEQYF. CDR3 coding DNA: TGTGCCAGCAGCCCGCGGACGGGCTCGCACGAGCAGTACTTC.